The clone carrying this T cell receptor beta chain appeared once. The antigen remains unidentified. The entry originates in a study of T cell responses to AZD1222 COVID-19 vaccine. This CDR3 has 12 amino acids. V lost 9 bases to trimming and J lost 6 bases, with 14 bases between them. Germline CDR1 is LNHDA and CDR2 is SQIVND (reference sequence). Study results and limitations: Unmutated variant regions are reportedly the target of nearly half of TCRs that are spike-specific. White British donors predominated, females outnumbered males, and clonal diversity was possibly underestimated. CD4 TCRs covered the whole spike, strongest at regions 160-218 and 743-854.

Method: immunoSEQ multiplex PCR; TCRdb's copy keeps in-frame clones and lacks some. Counted here are 85,000 to 90,000 clones, 91% occurring once; the ten biggest clones make up roughly 5.5%. The rearrangement uses TRBV19 and TRBJ1-2; D may be TRBD1 (6 bases). The source of this sequence is an adult in good health. The sequences come from peripheral blood, collected on day 0 of MenACWY control vaccination. The CDR3 loop reads CASESGTNGYTF. As DNA, the CDR3 is TGTGCCAGCGAATCCGGGACAAATGGCTACACCTTC. The variable domain in full, with the rest retrieved from reference TRBV19 and TRBJ1-2, is DGGITQSPKYLFRKEGQNVTLSCEQNLNHDAMYWYRQDPGQGLRLIYYSQIVNDFQKGDIAEGYSVSREKKESFPLTVTSAQKNPTAFYLCASESGTNGYTFGSGTRLTVV.